The next 16 T cell receptor beta chains were all read from a single sample in a study of post-analysis software for immune sequencing data. Findings of the study overall: Roughly five TRBV segments occurring more often in patients than controls included TRBV5-6, TRBV5-1 and TRBV20-1.

These TCRs are of unknown antigen specificity. TCR beta cDNA libraries had unique molecular identifiers. TCRdb redid the calling of the PCR reads with MiXCR, one entry per CDR3 protein. The data show 450,000 to 700,000 distinct CDR3 sequences, about 40% seen once. Specimen: blood. The source is a girl aged 5-17 years with multiple sclerosis.

The gene calls are TRBV20-1 and TRBJ2-5; 10 bases line up with TRBD2. V dropped 5 bases and J dropped 0; count of bases not matched to a gene: 9. CDR3 length: 16 residues. CDR1 is DFQATT, CDR2 SNEGSKA, per germline (reference sequence). Here the CDR3 reads CSACIAGGLDQETQYF. For the CDR3, the DNA is TGCAGTGCTTGCATAGCGGGGGGCTTGGACCAAGAGACCCAGTACTTC.

In this sample, this clonotype turned up a few times. The chain is built from TRBV5-1 and TRBJ1-5, with 8 nucleotides matching TRBD1. J was trimmed by 7 bases and V by 4 bases; bases with no gene match: 7. The CDR3 length is 14 residues. Germline CDR1 SGHRS, CDR2 YFSETQ. The DNA for the CDR3 is TGCGCCAGCAGCGTCGGACAGGGAACCCAGCCCCAGCATTTT. Translated, it gives CASSVGQGTQPQHF. Variable domain in full (rest from reference TRBV5-1 and TRBJ1-5): KAGVTQTPRYLIKTRGQQVTLSCSPISGHRSVSWYQQTPGQGLQFLFEYFSETQRNKGNFPGRFSGRQFSNSRSEMNVSTLELGDSALYLCASSVGQGTQPQHFGDGTRLSIL.

The chain carries TRBV13 and TRBJ2-7, with a possible D match to TRBD1 (6 bases). Trimming removed 5 bases from V and 0 bases from J, with 14 bases in between. The CDR3 is 15 residues long. Germline V gene sequence: CDR1 PRHDT, CDR2 FYEKMQ (reference sequence). CDR3 amino acids: CASSGTGTLSYEQYF. The DNA for the CDR3 is TGTGCCAGCAGCGGTACCGGGACACTCTCCTACGAGCAGTACTTC.

V usage is TRBV12-3 or TRBV12-4 and J usage is TRBJ1-6; D is unclear. V lost 1 base and J 5 bases, leaving 15 bases between the germline ends. This CDR3 region has 17 residues. The CDR3 DNA sequence: TGTGCCAGCAGTTTAGTGGATCTGGGCGGTGATAATTCACCCCTCCACTTT. This gives the protein CASSLVDLGGDNSPLHF.

This clonotype has just one count. The chain combines TRBV2 with TRBJ2-7, with D perhaps TRBD2 (5 bases). Germline CDR1 reads SNHLY; CDR2 reads FYNNEI. CDR3 size: 14 residues. Trimming pared 7 bases from V and 3 bases from J, leaving 16 bases between. As DNA, the CDR3 is TGTGCCAGCAATGGCTTGAGGGTTCTCTACGAGCAGTACTTC. It is translated as CASNGLRVLYEQYF.

The chain joins TRBV7-9 to TRBJ2-7, with a possible D match to TRBD2 (6 bases). The V end lost 4 bases, the J end lost 0 bases, and 16 bases lay between the germline ends. The germline gives CDR1 SEHNR, CDR2 FQNEAQ (reference sequence). The CDR3 is 16 residues long. Here the CDR3 DNA reads TGTGCCAGCAGCTCGATTGGCCTAGCGAGCTCCTACGAGCAGTACTTC. Protein: CASSSIGLASSYEQYF.

This clonotype has a handful of counts. The chain recombines TRBV29-1 with TRBJ1-2, with 8 bases fitting TRBD1. The V segment lost 4 bases and the J segment 5 bases; nucleotides outside the gene matches: 9. This CDR3 is 14 amino acids long. CDR1 is SQVTM and CDR2 is ANQGSEA in the germline V gene. The CDR3 nucleotides are TGCAGCGTTGCTACCGGGACAGGCCCATATGGCTACACCTTC. Protein product: CSVATGTGPYGYTF.

There are many counts of this clonotype. The V call is TRBV27, the J call TRBJ1-2; a possible D gene is TRBD1 (5 bases). Trimming cost V 3 bases and J 2 bases, with 7 bases left between them. The length of the CDR3 is 13 residues. Germline V gene sequence: CDR1 MNHEY, CDR2 SMNVEV (reference sequence). The CDR3 DNA follows: TGTGCCAGCAGTTTTCCAGGGAACTATGGCTACACCTTC. Its translation is CASSFPGNYGYTF.

This chain links TRBV6-1 with TRBJ2-6, with D hard to call. V lost 6 bases and J lost 1, with 7 bases in between. The CDR3 is 14 residues long. Germline V lookup: CDR1 MNHNS, CDR2 SASEGT. CDR3 amino acids: CASRLQSGANVLTF. CDR3 bases: TGTGCCAGCAGGCTCCAATCTGGGGCCAACGTCCTGACTTTC.

The chain recombines TRBV19 with TRBJ1-5; D not certain. The CDR3 is made up of 15 amino acids. Germline-derived CDR1 and CDR2 are LNHDA and SQIVND (reference sequence). Trimming took off 6 bases at V and 2 bases at J, with 14 bases between the two ends. The CDR3 region is CASRPPGKGNQPQHF. CDR3 nucleotide sequence: TGTGCCAGTAGGCCCCCGGGAAAGGGCAATCAGCCCCAGCATTTT. The full variable domain, its missing parts supplied by reference TRBV19 and TRBJ1-5, is DGGITQSPKYLFRKEGQNVTLSCEQNLNHDAMYWYRQDPGQGLRLIYYSQIVNDFQKGDIAEGYSVSREKKESFPLTVTSAQKNPTAFYLCASRPPGKGNQPQHFGDGTRLSIL.

The V call is TRBV9, the J call TRBJ1-2; no definite D call. The ends were cut back, 7 bases at V and 7 bases at J, with 14 bases in the middle. This CDR3 is 12 amino acids long. Germline V gene sequence: CDR1 SGDLS, CDR2 YYNGEE. CDR3 nucleotides: TGTGCCAGCGATAGAGGGAGTGGTGGCTACACCTTC. It is translated as CASDRGSGGYTF.

The chain couples TRBV5-4 to TRBJ2-3; D may match TRBD1 or TRBD2 (5 bases each). The V and J ends lost 1 base and 2 bases respectively, with 11 bases between them. The CDR3 runs to 15 residues. CDR1 and CDR2 (germline): SGHNT, YYREEE (reference sequence). The CDR3 spells CASSLKVGVTDTQYF. The CDR3 coding sequence is TGTGCCAGCAGCTTGAAGGTGGGGGTCACAGATACGCAGTATTTT.

This clonotype was recorded a few times. The chain employs TRBV9 and TRBJ2-5; 11 bases are a match to TRBD1. The CDR3 extends over 15 amino acids. The germline V gene has CDR1 SGDLS and CDR2 YYNGEE. Trimming cost V 3 bases and J 3 bases; bases outside gene matches: 4. In nucleotides, the CDR3 is TGTGCCAGCAGCGGAAGGGGACAGGGGGAAGAGACCCAGTACTTC. Protein sequence: CASSGRGQGEETQYF.

This clonotype was detected once. The rearrangement joins TRBV5-1 to TRBJ2-5, with 9 nucleotides matching TRBD1. The J call may not be correct, given that the DNA end is closer to TRBJ2-7. The CDR3 is 14 amino acids. Per the germline V gene, CDR1 is SGHRS and CDR2 is YFSETQ. CDR3 DNA: TGCGCCAGCAGCGGACACAGGGGGCTCAACGAGCAGTACTTC. Its protein product is CASSGHRGLNEQYF.

The J gene is TRBJ2-5, the V gene TRBV20-1; 7 bases map to TRBD1. The CDR3 runs to 17 residues. Germline V CDR1 and CDR2: DFQATT, SNEGSKA (reference sequence). With V trimmed by 5 bases and J by 4 bases, 19 bases remained unmatched. The CDR3 coding sequence is TGCAGTGCTTTTGGACAGGAGAGACTCGCGGTGGGAGAGACCCAGTACTTC. Residues: CSAFGQERLAVGETQYF.

This clonotype occurred many times. V usage is TRBV3-1 and J usage is TRBJ2-5, with TRBD1 as a possible D gene (5 bases). Per germline, CDR1 LGHDT and CDR2 YNNKEL (reference sequence). The CDR3 totals 17 residues. V was trimmed by 2 bases and J by 0 bases, leaving 16 bases between them. Here the CDR3 reads CASSQRGFGVYQETQYF. The CDR3 nucleotides are TGTGCCAGCAGCCAAAGGGGTTTTGGTGTGTACCAAGAGACCCAGTACTTC.